The TCR beta chain under discussion was sequenced for a study of cytomegalovirus exposure and HLA in healthy donors. Study at large: Out of approximately 170 million T cells, an earlier analysis found around 110 million unique TCR beta sequences in total. Early released data comprised 80 million to 100 million unique TCRs from HLA-typed donors.

Study findings and constraints: Presence/absence analyses supposed approximately even sequencing depth among donors.

The J segment lost 4 bases and the V segment lost 8 bases, leaving 3 bases of the junction unmatched. Per the germline V gene, CDR1 is SGHTA and CDR2 is FQGTGA. This CDR3 spans 13 amino acids. Comments on this clone: Its target is unknown.

PCR amplification relied on 60 Vbeta primers (plus 13 Jbeta primers). Sequencing used immunoSEQ multiplex PCR; TCRdb keeps in-frame clones, though not all of them. The repertoire consists of about 140,000 clones, with about 85% occurring once and the leading ten covering 3% to 4%. Sequences were obtained from PBMCs. This chain joins TRBV7-3 and TRBJ2-2, with TRBD2 matching over 8 bases. This receptor was taken from a female donor in good health and CMV-seronegative. The DNA of the CDR3 is TGTGCCAGCGTGGCGGGGGGCACCGGGGAGCTGTTTTTT. Translation: CASVAGGTGELFF.